Reported below is one T cell receptor (beta chain). Under the authors' procedure: Nucleated cell number was recorded as an estimate derived from reference gene primer amplification. Sequencing was performed with immunoSEQ multiplex PCR; in TCRdb, only in-frame clones are kept and a portion is missing. That table is the source of V, J and clone size, and D and trimming were worked out from the DNA. Here the sample spans about 61,000 clones, 91% being singletons. The source of the sample is a study of blood T cell repertoires in COVID-19. Background on the study: Whether acute or convalescent, the COVID-19 samples came from the United States, Italy and Spain.

The trim removed 5 bases at V and 5 bases at J, leaving 10 bases unmatched. Germline-derived CDR1 and CDR2 are SGHRS and YFSETQ. There are 15 residues in the CDR3. The TCR was taken from a human donor in a cohort sampled during active COVID-19. The chain is built from TRBV5-1 and TRBJ2-1; 7 bases match TRBD2. Sequencing was performed on peripheral blood. The CDR3 loop reads CASRIAASGHNEQFF. CDR3 nucleotides: TGCGCCAGCAGAATTGCGGCTAGCGGACACAATGAGCAGTTCTTC.